Listed here is a single TCR beta chain. Antigen specificity is unknown. The germline V gene encodes CDR1 MRHNA and CDR2 SNTAGT. The V gene lost 4 bases and the J gene lost 3 bases, with 7 bases spanning the gap. There are 13 residues in the CDR3. The source of the sample is a study of blood T cell dynamics during melanoma immunotherapy. The time point denotes: pre-treatment baseline. Samples come from before therapy and from week 3 after the first blockade cycle. Assay: immunoSEQ multiplex PCR; the TCRdb copy retains only in-frame clones and omits some. Of 10,000 or so clones detected, approximately 90% appear once; the ten largest clones hold 6% to 9.5%. Study results and caveats: The study could not tell melanoma-specific clones from general immune activation.

The V gene is TRBV6-4, the J gene TRBJ1-5; D unclear. The receptor comes from a human donor with melanoma. The sequencing used blood, collected from a patient treated with checkpoint blockade. Here the CDR3 reads CASSAEINQPQHF. CDR3 nucleotides: TGTGCCAGCAGTGCAGAAATCAATCAGCCCCAGCATTTT.